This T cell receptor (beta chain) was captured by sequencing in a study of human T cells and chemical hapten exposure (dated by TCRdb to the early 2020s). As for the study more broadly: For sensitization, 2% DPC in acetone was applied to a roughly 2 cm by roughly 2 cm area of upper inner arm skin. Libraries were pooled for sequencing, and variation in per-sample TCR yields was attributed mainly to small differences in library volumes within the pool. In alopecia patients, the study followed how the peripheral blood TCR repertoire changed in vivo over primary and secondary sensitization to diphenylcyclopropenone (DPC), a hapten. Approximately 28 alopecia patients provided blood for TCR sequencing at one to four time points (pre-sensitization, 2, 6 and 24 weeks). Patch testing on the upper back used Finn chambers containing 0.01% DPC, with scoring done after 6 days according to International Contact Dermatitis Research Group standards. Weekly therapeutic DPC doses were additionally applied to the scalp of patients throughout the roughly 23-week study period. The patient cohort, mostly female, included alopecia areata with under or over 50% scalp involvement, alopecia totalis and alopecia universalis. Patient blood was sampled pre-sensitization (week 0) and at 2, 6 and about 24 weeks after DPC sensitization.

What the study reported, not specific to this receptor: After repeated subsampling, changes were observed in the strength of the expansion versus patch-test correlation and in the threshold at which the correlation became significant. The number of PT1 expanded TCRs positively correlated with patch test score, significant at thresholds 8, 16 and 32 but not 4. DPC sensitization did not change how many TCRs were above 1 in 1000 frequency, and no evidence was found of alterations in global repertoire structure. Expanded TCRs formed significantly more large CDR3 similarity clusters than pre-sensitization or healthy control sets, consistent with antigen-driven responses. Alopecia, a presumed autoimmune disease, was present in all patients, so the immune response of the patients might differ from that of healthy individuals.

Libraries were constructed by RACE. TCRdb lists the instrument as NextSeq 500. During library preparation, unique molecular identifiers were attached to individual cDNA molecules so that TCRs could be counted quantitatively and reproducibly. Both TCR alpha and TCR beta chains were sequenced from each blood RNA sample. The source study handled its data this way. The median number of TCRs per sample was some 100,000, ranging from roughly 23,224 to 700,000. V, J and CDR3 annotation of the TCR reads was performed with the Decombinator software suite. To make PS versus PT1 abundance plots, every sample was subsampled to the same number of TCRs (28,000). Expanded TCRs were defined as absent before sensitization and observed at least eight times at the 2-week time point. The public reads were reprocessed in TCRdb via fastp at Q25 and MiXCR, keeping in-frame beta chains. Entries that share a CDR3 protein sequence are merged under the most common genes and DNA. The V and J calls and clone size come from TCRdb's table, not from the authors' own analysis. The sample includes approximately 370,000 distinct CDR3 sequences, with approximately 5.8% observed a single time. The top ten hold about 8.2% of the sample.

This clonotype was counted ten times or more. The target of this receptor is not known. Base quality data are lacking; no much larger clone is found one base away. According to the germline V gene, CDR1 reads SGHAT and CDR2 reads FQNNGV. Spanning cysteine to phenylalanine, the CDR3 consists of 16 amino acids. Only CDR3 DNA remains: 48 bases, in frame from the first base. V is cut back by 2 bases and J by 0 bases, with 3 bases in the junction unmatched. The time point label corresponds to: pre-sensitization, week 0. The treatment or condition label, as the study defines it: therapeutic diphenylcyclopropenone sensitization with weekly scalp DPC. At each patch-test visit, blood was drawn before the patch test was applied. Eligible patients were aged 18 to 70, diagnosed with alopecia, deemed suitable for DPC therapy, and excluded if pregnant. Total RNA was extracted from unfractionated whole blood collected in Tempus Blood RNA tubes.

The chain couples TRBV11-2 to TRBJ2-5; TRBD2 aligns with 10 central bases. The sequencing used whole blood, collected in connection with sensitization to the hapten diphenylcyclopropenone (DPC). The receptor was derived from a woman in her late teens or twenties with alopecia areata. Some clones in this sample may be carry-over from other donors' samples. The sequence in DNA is TGTGCCAGCAGCTTACCTAGCGGGAGCTACCAAGAGACCCAGTACTTC. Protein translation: CASSLPSGSYQETQYF.